The sequence of this TCR beta chain was determined in a study of beta chain features in type 1 diabetes. This clone was seen more than once but under ten times. CDR3 length equals 15 residues. Germline V gives CDR1 SGHTA, CDR2 FQGNSA. Trimming took off 5 bases at V and 7 bases at J, with 18 bases between the two ends. Every bit of the isolated RNA underwent reverse transcription, so sequencing read expressed TCRB transcripts. The table came from immunoSEQ multiplex PCR; TCRdb's copy has only in-frame clones and leaves some out. The profile shows about 470,000 clones, around 28% of them singletons. Sequencing input: naive CD4+ T cells from blood. V and J are TRBV7-2 and TRBJ2-1; D remains ambiguous. The clonotype originates from a man between 18 and 35 years old in good health. The CDR3 region has the DNA TGTGCCAGCAGCCCAGACACCTCTAGAGTGAATGAGCAGTTCTTC. Amino acid sequence: CASSPDTSRVNEQFF.